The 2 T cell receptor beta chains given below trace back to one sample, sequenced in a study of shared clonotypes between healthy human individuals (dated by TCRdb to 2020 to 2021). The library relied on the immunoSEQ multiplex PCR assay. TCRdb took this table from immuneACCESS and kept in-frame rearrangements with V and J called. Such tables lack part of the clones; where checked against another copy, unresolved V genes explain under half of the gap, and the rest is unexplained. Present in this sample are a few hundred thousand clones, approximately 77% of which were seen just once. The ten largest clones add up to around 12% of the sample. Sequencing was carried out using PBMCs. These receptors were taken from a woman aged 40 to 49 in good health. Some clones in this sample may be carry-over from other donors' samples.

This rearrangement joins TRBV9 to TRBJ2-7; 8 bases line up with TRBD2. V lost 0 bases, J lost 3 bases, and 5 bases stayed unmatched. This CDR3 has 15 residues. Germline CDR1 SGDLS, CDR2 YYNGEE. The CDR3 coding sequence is TGTGCCAGCAGCGTAGGGACAGCGGGAGTCTACGAGCAGTACTTC. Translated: CASSVGTAGVYEQYF.

CDR3 amino acids: CASSQEDSLLNTGELFF. The DNA for the CDR3 is TGCGCCAGCAGCCAAGAGGACAGCCTCCTAAACACCGGGGAGCTGTTTTTT. The rearrangement joins TRBV4-1 to TRBJ2-2, with D perhaps TRBD1 (6 bases). The ends were cut back, 0 bases at V and 2 bases at J, with 13 bases in the middle. The CDR3 has 17 amino acids. Germline V gives CDR1 MGHRA, CDR2 YSYEKL.